One sample yielded the 11 T cell receptor beta chains listed below, sequenced in a study of early T cells in non-severe SARS-CoV-2 infection. TCRdb analysed the 5' RACE reads with MiXCR anew, one entry per CDR3 protein. The table has around 50,000 distinct CDR3 sequences, about 4.2% seen once. Material: whole blood. Receptors originate from an adult who was a healthcare worker with PCR-confirmed SARS-CoV-2 infection or an uninfected control (not recorded which).

This clonotype was counted ten times or more. The chain is built from TRBV11-2 and TRBJ2-3, with 7 bases lining up with TRBD2. Trimming removed 7 bases from V and 3 bases from J; junction bases left unmatched: 10. Germline V CDR1 and CDR2: SGHAT, FQNNGV. The CDR3 has 15 residues. The CDR3 is CASTLVGGRTDTQYF. CDR3 in DNA: TGTGCCAGCACCCTCGTTGGCGGGAGAACAGATACGCAGTATTTT.

This clonotype was seen many times. The V and J genes are TRBV18 and TRBJ1-3; D is uncertain. V lost 6 bases, J lost 0 bases, and 9 bases lay in between. Germline CDR1 reads KGHSH; CDR2 reads LQKENI. The CDR3 spans 14 residues. The CDR3 reads CASSPTASGNTIYF. CDR3 in DNA: TGTGCCAGCTCTCCAACCGCCTCTGGAAACACCATATATTTT.

The chain carries TRBV3-1 and TRBJ1-4, with D uncertain. The germline V gene has CDR1 LGHDT and CDR2 YNNKEL (reference sequence). Trimming took 3 bases from V and 10 from J, leaving 12 bases between them. The length of the CDR3 is 13 residues. Here the CDR3 DNA reads TGTGCCAGCAGCCAGGACGGACCGGGAAAACTGTTTTTT. Amino acids: CASSQDGPGKLFF.

Many counts were recorded for this clonotype. This chain uses TRBV7-2 with TRBJ2-5; 7 bases match TRBD2. CDR1 and CDR2 from the germline V gene are SGHTA and FQGNSA. Losses at the gene ends were 1 base for V and 2 bases for J; bases not matched to a gene: 4. This CDR3 has 15 residues. CDR3 in amino acids: CASSLDGRRQETQYF. In nucleotides, the CDR3 is TGTGCCAGCAGCTTAGACGGGAGGAGACAAGAGACCCAGTACTTC.

In its sample, this clonotype was seen many times. The V and J genes are TRBV5-8 and TRBJ2-7; possible D gene TRBD1, 6 bases. The CDR3 contains 15 residues. CDR1 SGHTS and CDR2 YDEGEE come from the germline V gene. V lost 2 bases and J lost 0, with 12 bases in between. In DNA form, the CDR3 reads TGTGCCAGCAGCTTTGACAGGTCCAGCTCCTACGAGCAGTACTTC. This codes for CASSFDRSSSYEQYF.

This clonotype was observed at least ten times. V and J are TRBV7-3 and TRBJ2-3; D is ambiguous. Trimming left V 4 bases short and J 2 bases short, with 13 bases between. Germline V CDR1 and CDR2: SGHTA, FQGTGA. The CDR3 sequence is 15 residues long. For the CDR3, the DNA is TGTGCCAGCAGCTCTTACGTCACAGACACAGATACGCAGTATTTT. Amino acids: CASSSYVTDTDTQYF.

This clonotype appeared many times. The chain couples TRBV7-2 to TRBJ2-2, with D tentatively TRBD1 (6 bases). V lost 8 bases, J lost 6 bases, and 19 bases lay in between. The germline V gene encodes CDR1 SGHTA and CDR2 FQGNSA. The CDR3 extends over 15 amino acids. CDR3 in DNA: TGTGCCAGCCTGATAAGTGGGGGCCTGGCCGGGGAGCTGTTTTTT. It encodes CASLISGGLAGELFF.

This clonotype was recorded at least ten times. The chain is built from TRBV19 and TRBJ2-3; tentatively, D is TRBD2 (6 bases). The CDR3 is 15 amino acids. V was pared by 0 bases and J by 0 bases, with 7 bases between. Germline CDR1 and CDR2: LNHDA and SQIVND (reference sequence). Here the CDR3 reads CASSIDRGSTDTQYF. CDR3 DNA sequence: TGTGCCAGTAGTATAGACCGGGGGAGCACAGATACGCAGTATTTT.

This chain uses TRBV7-2 with TRBJ2-1, with unresolved D. Germline lookup yields CDR1 SGHTA and CDR2 FQGNSA. Trimming took off 3 bases at V and 0 bases at J, with 9 bases between the two ends. CDR3 length: 15 amino acids. The CDR3 spells CASSFGAPSYNEQFF. The CDR3 DNA follows: TGTGCCAGCAGCTTTGGAGCACCCTCCTACAATGAGCAGTTCTTC. Filled out from reference TRBV7-2 and TRBJ2-1, the complete variable domain reads GAGVSQSPSNKVTEKGKDVELRCDPISGHTALYWYRQSLGQGLEFLIYFQGNSAPDKSGLPSDRFSAERTGGSVSTLTIQRTQQEDSAVYLCASSFGAPSYNEQFFGPGTRLTVL.

The table lists this clonotype with many counts. The chain uses TRBV20-1 and TRBJ1-5; a possible D gene is TRBD1 (5 bases). Germline-derived CDR1 and CDR2 are DFQATT and SNEGSKA (reference sequence). V dropped 3 bases and J dropped 1 base, with 10 bases sitting between them. There are 14 residues in the CDR3. The CDR3 coding sequence is TGCAGTGCTAGTTCTCGGGACAGCAATCAGCCCCAGCATTTT. It translates to CSASSRDSNQPQHF.

This clonotype was observed at least ten times. The CDR3 bases are TGCAGTGCTAGAGCGCTGTCCGTTAGGGCCAAAAACATTCAGTACTTC. Protein sequence: CSARALSVRAKNIQYF. The chain has TRBV20-1 and TRBJ2-4, with D uncertain. The CDR3 is 16 amino acids. Germline V gene sequence: CDR1 DFQATT, CDR2 SNEGSKA (reference sequence). The V gene lost 1 base and the J gene lost 1 base, with 14 bases spanning the gap.